This is a list of T cell receptor beta chains from one sample in a study of blood T cell repertoires in COVID-19. Assay used: immunoSEQ multiplex PCR; TCRdb lists only in-frame clones, some missing. The data hold hundreds of thousands of clones, with about nine tenths observed a single time. Sequencing input: peripheral blood. The origin of the receptors is a man aged 60 to 75 who had recovered from COVID-19. CDR3s leave out the opening cysteine and the closing phenylalanine or tryptophan. The D gene is left open where the match is weak.

TRBV19	.	TRBJ2-3	ASSQAFPTDTQY
TRBV19	TRBD1	TRBJ1-2	ASSIRTGPSHGYT
TRBV12-3/TRBV12-4	TRBD1	TRBJ2-7	ASNRDRTEQY
TRBV19	TRBD1	TRBJ2-7	ASRPDRGKNEQY
TRBV3-1/TRBV3-2	TRBD1	TRBJ1-2	ASSPAGTDYGYT
TRBV10-3	TRBD2	TRBJ2-1	AIGRSGSEQF
TRBV4-3	.	TRBJ2-2	ASAPGTTTNTGELF
TRBV10-3	TRBD2	TRBJ2-2	AISPGLVKGELF
TRBV9	TRBD1	TRBJ1-2	ASSVGQGLGGYT
TRBV3-1/TRBV3-2	TRBD1	TRBJ1-2	ASSQGGQGMAYGYT
TRBV28	TRBD1	TRBJ1-2	ASRKQKGQGVRGYT
TRBV19	TRBD2	TRBJ2-1	ASSIPGLANEQF
TRBV5-1	.	TRBJ1-2	ASSLETNNYGYT
TRBV19	TRBD2	TRBJ2-5	ASSMGGLAKETQY
TRBV9	TRBD1	TRBJ2-3	ASSVGGGTGSTDTQY
TRBV28	.	TRBJ1-1	ASKVGAGTEAF
TRBV5-1	.	TRBJ1-1	ASSFLTVNTEAF
TRBV5-8	.	TRBJ1-6	ASSPRVRKPLH
TRBV7-9	.	TRBJ2-7	ASSRQLSSYEQY
TRBV30	.	TRBJ1-2	AWSPTPANYGYT
TRBV20-1	.	TRBJ1-2	SAMLAYGYT
TRBV21-1	.	TRBJ2-7	ASSETSGRSNEQY
TRBV19	.	TRBJ1-5	ASRARWDSNQPQH
TRBV6-5	TRBD1	TRBJ2-7	ASSYSIDRGGEQY